The 10 T cell receptor beta chains listed next were all sequenced from one sample in a study of CD8+ T cells in alopecia areata. Treatment reported: oral pan-JAK inhibitor, 5-10 mg twice daily. cDNA serving as the sequencing template came from extracted, reverse transcribed RNA. Assay: immunoSEQ multiplex PCR; the TCRdb copy retains only in-frame clones and omits some. The table has around 200,000 clones, about 60% seen once. The source material was CD8+ T cells sorted from blood, sampled at week 24, from a patient treated with tofacitinib. Every receptor here comes from a human donor with alopecia areata.

CDR3 DNA: TGTGCCAGCAGCCCCTCCTTGGCGGTTCAAGAGACCCAGTACTTC. Encoded protein: CASSPSLAVQETQYF. The chain uses TRBV5-4 and TRBJ2-5, with unresolved D. Trimming took 4 bases from V and 2 from J, leaving 15 bases between them. CDR1 and CDR2 (germline): SGHNT, YYREEE (reference sequence). This CDR3 is built from 15 residues.

This chain connects TRBV4-1 to TRBJ2-1; either TRBD1 or TRBD2 may fit D (5 bases each). Germline V gives CDR1 MGHRA, CDR2 YSYEKL. Trimming removed 4 bases from V and 8 bases from J, with 21 bases in between. This CDR3 spans 16 amino acids. The CDR3 nucleotides read TGCGCCAGCAGCCCCTGGGGCGAGGGGTCAGGCTATGAGCAGTTCTTC. It codes for CASSPWGEGSGYEQFF.

This clone came up a few times. The V gene is TRBV15, the J gene TRBJ1-1; no reliable D call. Germline V gene data show CDR1 as LNHNV and CDR2 as YYDKDF (reference sequence). V was trimmed by 1 base and J by 0 bases, leaving 12 bases between them. The CDR3 loop spans 16 amino acids. CDR3 sequence: CATSRVPDTVNTEAFF. The DNA for the CDR3 is TGTGCCACCAGCAGAGTGCCGGATACAGTGAACACTGAAGCTTTCTTT.

The chain joins TRBV30 to TRBJ2-5; D unresolved. Trimming stripped 1 base from V and 4 bases from J, with 4 bases between. Germline V gene sequence: CDR1 GTSNPN, CDR2 SVGIG (reference sequence). The CDR3 runs 11 residues. CDR3 coding DNA: TGTGCCTGGAGTGGAGCAGAGACCCAGTACTTC. Translated, it gives CAWSGAETQYF.

This rearrangement joins TRBV30 to TRBJ2-7; 7 bases are a match to TRBD2. Per the germline V gene, CDR1 is GTSNPN and CDR2 is SVGIG (reference sequence). The CDR3 runs 14 residues. V gave up 4 bases and J gave up 1 base; unmatched junction bases: 7. CDR3 in amino acids: CAWTSGGGSYEQYF. In nucleotides, the CDR3 is TGTGCCTGGACCTCGGGCGGGGGATCCTACGAGCAGTACTTC.

The rearrangement joins TRBV5-6 to TRBJ2-5; unclear D gene. Trimming cost V 3 bases and J 0 bases, with 9 bases left between them. The CDR3 has 14 amino acids. Germline values: CDR1 SGHDT, CDR2 YYEEEE. In DNA, the CDR3 is TGTGCCAGCAGCTGGCTCCGATACCAAGAGACCCAGTACTTC. Translation: CASSWLRYQETQYF. The complete variable domain, with remaining parts taken from reference TRBV5-6 and TRBJ2-5, reads DAGVTQSPTHLIKTRGQQVTLRCSPKSGHDTVSWYQQALGQGPQFIFQYYEEEERQRGNFPDRFSGHQFPNYSSELNVNALLLGDSALYLCASSWLRYQETQYFGPGTRLLVL.

The V gene is TRBV29-1, the J gene TRBJ2-3; D is unresolved. The V end lost 0 bases, the J end lost 0 bases, and 13 bases lay between the germline ends. In germline, CDR1 is SQVTM, CDR2 ANQGSEA. This CDR3 region has 16 residues. CDR3 coding DNA: TGCAGCGTTGAAGATCCGGACGGAACTAGCACAGATACGCAGTATTTT. Its translation is CSVEDPDGTSTDTQYF.

The chain is built from TRBV5-6 and TRBJ2-7; 8 positions match TRBD2. The CDR3 length is 13 residues. CDR1 is SGHDT and CDR2 is YYEEEE in the germline V gene. Trimming at V came to 1 base and at J to 4 bases, leaving 1 base not matched to a gene. CDR3 loop: CASSLREGYEQYF. CDR3 nucleotides: TGTGCCAGCAGCTTGCGGGAGGGGTACGAGCAGTACTTC.

This clone was counted a few times. The chain uses TRBV7-3 and TRBJ1-6, with a possible D match to TRBD1 (5 bases). The germline V gene has CDR1 SGHTA and CDR2 FQGTGA. The CDR3 is made up of 13 amino acids. Trimming pared 3 bases from V and 8 bases from J, leaving 8 bases between. Here the CDR3 reads CASSLTVYSPLHF. CDR3 sequence (DNA): TGTGCCAGCAGCTTGACAGTTTATTCACCCCTCCACTTT.

CDR3 in amino acids: CASSLDTEAFF. CDR3 nucleotide sequence: TGTGCCAGCAGCTTAGACACTGAAGCTTTCTTT. This chain joins TRBV13 and TRBJ1-1; D not resolved. Germline CDR1 is PRHDT and CDR2 is FYEKMQ (reference sequence). V shed 1 base and J shed 3 bases, with 0 bases lying between them. This CDR3 has 11 amino acids.